Sequencing of this TCR beta chain was carried out in a study of shared clonotypes between healthy human individuals. TCRdb's table, derived via immunoSEQ multiplex PCR, lists solely in-frame clones and lacks some. The data contain millions of clones, about 92% of them singletons. Germline V lookup: CDR1 MNHNY, CDR2 SVGAGI (reference sequence). CDR3 length: 14 residues. V was clipped by 5 bases and J by 6 bases, with 17 bases between them. This receptor was obtained from a man between 18 and 35 years old in good health. Sequencing was performed on naive CD4+ T cells sorted from blood. The subset was: CD45RA+ positively selected. The V gene is TRBV6-6, the J gene TRBJ2-7; D is ambiguous. The chain's CDR3 is CASSQSNLSVEQYF. The CDR3 coding sequence is TGTGCCAGCAGTCAATCCAATCTTAGTGTCGAGCAGTACTTC.